One and the same sample provided the 27 T cell receptor beta chains below, sequenced in a study of T cells in Graves' hyperthyroidism and ophthalmopathy. Using RNA transcripts as the source, TCR beta CDR3 regions were amplified. Primed by the HTBI set, a first-round RT-PCR was run on the TCR CDR3. TCRdb redid the calling of the multiplex PCR reads with MiXCR, one entry per CDR3 protein. The sample lists roughly 500,000 distinct CDR3 sequences; about 46% were seen once. Sequenced: peripheral blood or thyroid tissue (not recorded which). These receptors originate from an adult woman with Graves' disease, either hyperthyroidism or ophthalmopathy (not recorded which).

Many counts were recorded for this clonotype. V gene TRBV2 combines with J gene TRBJ2-5; a possible D gene is TRBD2 (6 bases). This CDR3 has 14 amino acids. V shed 6 bases and J shed 0 bases, with 11 bases lying between them. The germline CDR1 and CDR2 sequences are SNHLY and FYNNEI. The CDR3 DNA is TGTGCCAGCAGAGGAGGGGTACACCAAGAGACCCAGTACTTC. It is translated as CASRGGVHQETQYF.

The chain combines TRBV6-1 with TRBJ2-5; TRBD2 matches at 11 bases. The DNA matches TRBJ2-7 better at its end, which makes the J call doubtful. This CDR3 is built from 14 residues. Germline V gives CDR1 MNHNS, CDR2 SASEGT. The CDR3 is CASSKTSGNYEQYF. In nucleotides, the CDR3 is TGTGCCAGCAGTAAGACTAGCGGGAACTACGAGCAGTACTTC.

This clonotype was seen ten or more times. The gene calls are TRBV11-2 and TRBJ2-5, with D perhaps matching TRBD1 (6 bases). The CDR3 sequence is 16 residues long. The V gene's germline CDR1 is SGHAT and CDR2 FQNNGV. V was pared by 0 bases and J by 2 bases, with 13 bases between. CDR3 sequence reads: CASSLEPRGLQETQYF. The CDR3 region has the DNA TGTGCCAGCAGCTTAGAACCAAGGGGGTTACAAGAGACCCAGTACTTC.

The rearrangement uses TRBV20-1 and TRBJ2-5, with 10 bases that match TRBD2. The germline V gene encodes CDR1 DFQATT and CDR2 SNEGSKA (reference sequence). V was clipped by 4 bases and J by 2 bases; unmatched bases: 10. The CDR3 consists of 16 residues. The CDR3 DNA sequence: TGCAGTGCTACTGGACTAGCGGAGAGCTTACAAGAGACCCAGTACTTC. Translated: CSATGLAESLQETQYF.

This clonotype showed up many times. V and J are TRBV20-1 and TRBJ2-7; D is unclear. CDR1 and CDR2 (germline): DFQATT, SNEGSKA (reference sequence). V was trimmed by 5 bases and J by 2 bases, leaving 10 bases between them. CDR3 length equals 12 residues. The CDR3 sequence: CSAAKDPYEQYF. CDR3 coding DNA: TGCAGTGCTGCCAAGGATCCCTACGAGCAGTACTTC.

V usage is TRBV15 and J usage is TRBJ1-1; maybe TRBD1 (5 bases). Trimming removed 8 bases at V and 4 bases at J, with 17 bases between. CDR3 size: 14 residues. Germline loops: CDR1 LNHNV, CDR2 YYDKDF (reference sequence). CDR3 coding DNA: TGTGCCACCGGCAAGAACGGGGGACCCACTGAAGCTTTCTTT. Translated: CATGKNGGPTEAFF.

This clonotype was found many times. The chain couples TRBV6-2 or TRBV6-3 to TRBJ2-6; no firm D call. In germline, CDR1 is MNHEY, CDR2 SVGEGT. With 6 bases removed from V and 4 bases from J, the gap between germline ends came to 7 bases. CDR3 length: 13 amino acids. CDR3 residues: CASSYDGANVLTF. In DNA, the CDR3 is TGTGCCAGCAGCTATGACGGGGCCAACGTCCTGACTTTC.

J is TRBJ2-2 and V is TRBV10-3, with D maybe TRBD1 (5 bases). The CDR3 extends over 12 amino acids. The V and J ends lost 2 bases and 8 bases respectively, with 6 bases between them. The germline V gene has CDR1 ENHRY and CDR2 SYGVKD. CDR3 sequence (DNA): TGTGCCATCAGTGAGAGGACAGGGGAGCTGTTTTTT. This translates into CAISERTGELFF.

The V gene is TRBV2, the J gene TRBJ2-2, with a weak D call TRBD2 (8 bases). V lost 7 bases and J 7 bases, leaving 22 bases between the germline ends. Germline V gene data show CDR1 as SNHLY and CDR2 as FYNNEI. This CDR3 is 16 amino acids long. Written as DNA, the CDR3 is TGTGCCAGCAACAGGGGACAAGCGGGAGTTGGCGGGGAGCTGTTTTTT. Protein sequence: CASNRGQAGVGGELFF.

This clonotype appeared many times. The CDR3 DNA is TGTGCCAGCAGCTTATACGGGAGGGCGAACACCGGGGAGCTGTTTTTT. Protein sequence: CASSLYGRANTGELFF. This sequence joins TRBV7-2 and TRBJ2-2; 8 positions match TRBD2. Germline CDR1 is SGHTA and CDR2 is FQGNSA. V dropped 2 bases and J dropped 0; count of bases not matched to a gene: 2. This CDR3 has 16 residues.

The chain joins TRBV18 to TRBJ2-7, with 11 bases lining up with TRBD2. CDR1 is KGHSH, CDR2 LQKENI, per germline. This CDR3 comprises 15 residues. With V trimmed by 2 bases and J by 3 bases, 3 bases remained unmatched. CDR3 sequence: CASSPFTSGGYEQYF. CDR3 sequence (DNA): TGTGCCAGCTCACCATTCACTAGCGGGGGCTACGAGCAGTACTTC.

The chain carries TRBV20-1 and TRBJ2-7, with D maybe TRBD2 (5 bases). In germline, CDR1 is DFQATT, CDR2 SNEGSKA (reference sequence). The V and J ends lost 3 bases and 3 bases respectively, with 18 bases between them. This CDR3 has 15 amino acids. CDR3 nucleotide sequence: TGCAGTGCTAGTATGCCCGATTCGAGGGACTACGAGCAGTACTTC. Protein product: CSASMPDSRDYEQYF.

V gene TRBV7-9 combines with J gene TRBJ2-7, with D possibly matching TRBD1 (7 bases). V was cut by 5 bases and J by 1 base, with 18 bases left in between. CDR3 size: 16 residues. Germline V gene data show CDR1 as SEHNR and CDR2 as FQNEAQ (reference sequence). This CDR3 is CASSLPGGTVSYEQYF. DNA of the CDR3: TGTGCCAGCAGCCTGCCAGGAGGGACAGTTTCCTACGAGCAGTACTTC.

This chain joins TRBV29-1 and TRBJ1-1; 9 bases match TRBD1. This CDR3 is built from 12 residues. From germline, CDR1 is SQVTM and CDR2 ANQGSEA. Trimming took 3 bases from V and 10 from J; bases not matched to a gene: 6. Here the CDR3 DNA reads TGCAGCGTTGAGGGACAGGGAGGGGTAGCTTTCTTT. Protein sequence: CSVEGQGGVAFF.

This chain uses TRBV7-9 with TRBJ2-7; D may correspond to TRBD1 or TRBD2 (5 bases each). CDR3 length: 14 amino acids. CDR1 is SEHNR, CDR2 FQNEAQ, per germline (reference sequence). Trimming removed 5 bases at V and 0 bases at J, with 11 bases between. CDR3 DNA sequence: TGTGCCAGCAGCCTCCGGGACCACTCCTACGAGCAGTACTTC. Translated, it gives CASSLRDHSYEQYF.

There are a few counts of this clonotype. The chain carries TRBV25-1 and TRBJ1-1, with no clear D. The V end was cut by 4 bases, the J end by 5 bases, with 14 bases between. The CDR3 consists of 14 residues. CDR1 MGHDK and CDR2 SYGVNS come from the germline V gene. CDR3 DNA: TGTGCCAGCAGTGTACAGTGGGGTGAGACTGAAGCTTTCTTT. The encoded protein is CASSVQWGETEAFF.

This clonotype was seen at least ten times. The chain employs TRBV13 and TRBJ2-7, with D possibly matching TRBD2 (6 bases). The CDR3 runs 17 residues. With 4 bases removed from V and 3 bases from J, the gap between germline ends came to 22 bases. Per germline, CDR1 PRHDT and CDR2 FYEKMQ (reference sequence). CDR3 loop: CASSSRGTETRVYEQYF. Written as DNA, the CDR3 is TGTGCCAGCAGCTCCAGAGGGACCGAGACTAGGGTCTACGAGCAGTACTTC.

The V call is TRBV29-1, the J call TRBJ2-7; 7 bases align to TRBD1. CDR1 and CDR2 from the germline V gene are SQVTM and ANQGSEA. The CDR3 length is 12 residues. V lost 4 bases, J lost 3 bases, and 3 bases stayed unmatched. CDR3 region: CSVGDSYYEQYF. CDR3 nucleotides: TGCAGCGTTGGGGACAGTTACTACGAGCAGTACTTC.

This clonotype was observed many times. The chain links TRBV7-2 to TRBJ1-1; D remains unclear. CDR1 is SGHTA and CDR2 is FQGNSA in the germline V gene. The CDR3 consists of 13 residues. V was clipped by 5 bases and J by 11 bases, with 18 bases between them. CDR3 residues: CASSPSQHLVAFF. Here the CDR3 DNA reads TGTGCCAGCAGCCCTTCCCAACATCTTGTGGCTTTCTTT.

CDR3 region: CASSQDHRGPGELFF. DNA for the CDR3: TGCGCCAGCAGCCAAGACCACAGGGGGCCCGGGGAGCTGTTTTTT. The chain carries TRBV4-1 and TRBJ2-2; 9 nucleotides agree with TRBD1. CDR3 length: 15 residues. Trimming took 0 bases from V and 6 from J; bases not matched to a gene: 2. Germline V gene data show CDR1 as MGHRA and CDR2 as YSYEKL.

The rearrangement uses TRBV10-3 and TRBJ2-7; D unclear. V lost 3 bases and J lost 2, with 11 bases in between. Germline values: CDR1 ENHRY, CDR2 SYGVKD. This CDR3 is 14 amino acids long. This CDR3 reads CAISDPRLPYEQYF. The CDR3 DNA follows: TGTGCCATCAGTGACCCACGACTCCCCTACGAGCAGTACTTC.

This clonotype has a count of ten or more. The gene calls are TRBV24-1 and TRBJ2-7; the D call may be TRBD1 or TRBD2 (5 bases each). CDR1 KGHDR and CDR2 SFDVKD come from the germline V gene. Trimming pared 1 base from V and 6 bases from J, leaving 9 bases between. The length of the CDR3 is 13 residues. The CDR3 DNA reads TGTGCCACCAGTGATTTTGGGGGACCCGAGCAGTACTTC. Protein product: CATSDFGGPEQYF.

The chain combines TRBV10-3 with TRBJ1-5; TRBD1 is a possible D gene (5 bases). CDR3 length equals 12 residues. Germline CDR1 reads ENHRY; CDR2 reads SYGVKD. Trimming stripped 11 bases from V and 6 bases from J, with 14 bases between. The CDR3: CALGELGQPQHF. In DNA, the CDR3 is TGTGCCTTAGGGGAGTTGGGTCAGCCCCAGCATTTT.

The V gene is TRBV7-6, the J gene TRBJ2-7; TRBD1 might be the D (5 bases). Germline V lookup: CDR1 SGHVS, CDR2 FNYEAQ. Trimming pared 3 bases from V and 5 bases from J, leaving 14 bases between. This CDR3 has 14 residues. The DNA for the CDR3 is TGTGCCAGCAGCTTGACAGAGGCTTTGGACGAGCAGTACTTC. Translating gives CASSLTEALDEQYF. Drawing the rest from reference TRBV7-6 and TRBJ2-7, the complete variable domain is GAGVSQSPRYKVTKRGQDVALRCDPISGHVSLYWYRQALGQGPEFLTYFNYEAQQDKSGLPNDRFSAERPEGSISTLTIQRTEQRDSAMYRCASSLTEALDEQYFGPGTRLTVT.

The chain links TRBV7-9 to TRBJ2-7; tentative D call: TRBD1 (6 bases). The CDR3 sequence is 15 residues long. Germline CDR1 SEHNR, CDR2 FQNEAQ (reference sequence). V lost 5 bases, J lost 1 base, and 15 bases lay in between. DNA for the CDR3: TGTGCCAGCAGCCATACAGGGAAAAGGTCCTACGAGCAGTACTTC. It is translated as CASSHTGKRSYEQYF.

This rearrangement joins TRBV20-1 to TRBJ2-3, with 14 bases that match TRBD2. The trim removed 5 bases at V and 5 bases at J, leaving 9 bases unmatched. The CDR3 has 16 amino acids. CDR1 DFQATT and CDR2 SNEGSKA come from the germline V gene (reference sequence). CDR3 amino acids: CSAGLGLAGVKDTQYF. The CDR3 DNA sequence: TGCAGTGCTGGGTTGGGACTAGCGGGAGTAAAAGATACGCAGTATTTT.

This clonotype has at least ten counts. The chain recombines TRBV24-1 with TRBJ2-7; 9 nucleotides align to TRBD1. After removal of 3 bases from V and 4 bases from J, the junction contained 6 bases not matched to a gene. This CDR3 is built from 15 residues. The germline CDR1 and CDR2 sequences are KGHDR and SFDVKD. The CDR3 spells CATSDPGQGAYEQYF. The CDR3, as DNA: TGTGCCACCAGTGATCCGGGACAGGGTGCATACGAGCAGTACTTC.